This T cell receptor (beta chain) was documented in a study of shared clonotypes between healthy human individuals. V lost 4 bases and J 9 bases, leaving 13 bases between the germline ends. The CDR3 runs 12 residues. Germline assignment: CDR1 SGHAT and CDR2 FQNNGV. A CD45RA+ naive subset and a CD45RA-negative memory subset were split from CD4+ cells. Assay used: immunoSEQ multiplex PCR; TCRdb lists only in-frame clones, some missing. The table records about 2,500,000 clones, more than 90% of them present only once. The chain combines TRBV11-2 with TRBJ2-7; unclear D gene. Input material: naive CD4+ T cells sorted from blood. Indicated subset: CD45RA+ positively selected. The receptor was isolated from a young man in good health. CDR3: CASSSTTPGQYF. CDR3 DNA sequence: TGTGCCAGCAGCTCAACGACCCCGGGGCAGTACTTC.